These 10 T cell receptor beta chains were sequenced from one sample in a study of PD-1 blockade in classical Hodgkin lymphoma. Generated by immunoSEQ multiplex PCR, the TCRdb table keeps only in-frame clones and is missing some. Of around 21,000 clones in the sample, 90% were seen once. Regarding time point: newly diagnosed, previously untreated cHL patient sample. Researchers used magnetic negative selection to pull out pure CD4+ T cells from thawed PBMCs. The sample comprised CD4+ T cells from blood. The receptors here all came from a human donor with classical Hodgkin lymphoma.

This chain uses TRBV11-3 with TRBJ2-4, with TRBD1 identical over 9 bases. With V trimmed by 3 bases and J by 2 bases, 17 bases remained unmatched. Germline V gene lookup returns CDR1 SGHNT and CDR2 YENEEA. The CDR3 is made up of 20 amino acids. CDR3 protein: CASSFLTGGAPHLTKNIQYF. CDR3 DNA sequence: TGTGCCAGCAGCTTTTTAACAGGGGGCGCGCCCCATTTGACCAAAAACATTCAGTACTTC.

The chain is built from TRBV19 and TRBJ1-1, with D possibly being TRBD1 (5 bases). The CDR3 has 13 amino acids. The V end lost 8 bases, the J end lost 1 base, and 11 bases lay between the germline ends. Germline V lookup: CDR1 LNHDA, CDR2 SQIVND (reference sequence). CDR3 amino acids: CASLGGANTEAFF. The DNA of the CDR3 is TGTGCCAGTCTTGGGGGTGCGAACACTGAAGCTTTCTTT.

V usage is TRBV2 and J usage is TRBJ1-1, with D possibly being TRBD1 (5 bases). CDR3 length equals 14 residues. V shed 9 bases and J shed 0 bases, with 14 bases lying between them. From germline, CDR1 is SNHLY and CDR2 FYNNEI. The CDR3 nucleotides read TGTGCCAGAGGGACCGGCGATATGAACACTGAAGCTTTCTTT. This codes for CARGTGDMNTEAFF.

The rearrangement links TRBV27 to TRBJ2-7; unclear D gene. This CDR3 has 16 residues. V was shortened by 4 bases and J by 3 bases, with 19 bases between the two germline ends. Looked up from germline, CDR1 is MNHEY and CDR2 is SMNVEV (reference sequence). The CDR3 coding sequence is TGTGCCAGCAGTTCACTATTTTTAGGCAAAAGCTACGAGCAGTACTTC. Translated, it gives CASSSLFLGKSYEQYF.

The chain recombines TRBV5-4 with TRBJ2-7; 13 bases match TRBD2. V lost 3 bases to trimming and J lost 7 bases; unmatched junction nucleotides: 13. CDR3 length equals 17 residues. Per germline, CDR1 SGHNT and CDR2 YYREEE (reference sequence). The CDR3 is CASSWTTSGRVDGEQYF. CDR3 nucleotide sequence: TGTGCCAGCAGCTGGACCACTAGCGGGAGGGTGGATGGGGAGCAGTACTTC.

V is TRBV6-5 and J is TRBJ1-3; D gene unclear. The V end lost 5 bases, the J end lost 4 bases, and 9 bases lay between the germline ends. Germline-derived CDR1 and CDR2 are MNHEY and SVGAGI. There are 13 residues in the CDR3. In DNA form, the CDR3 reads TGTGCCAGCAGTCTAATACAGGGAAACACCATATATTTT. Translation: CASSLIQGNTIYF.

This clone is a singleton in its sample. V is TRBV30 and J is TRBJ2-3; possible D gene TRBD2, 6 bases. Per the germline V gene, CDR1 is GTSNPN and CDR2 is SVGIG (reference sequence). CDR3 length: 13 residues. Trimming left V 5 bases short and J 0 bases short, with 9 bases between. As DNA, the CDR3 is TGTGCCTGGTCCAGCGGGAGCACAGATACGCAGTATTTT. Translated: CAWSSGSTDTQYF.

CDR3 in amino acids: CASSSPRGGSNYGYTF. The DNA for the CDR3 is TGCGCCAGCAGCTCGCCTCGGGGGGGCTCCAACTATGGCTACACCTTC. J is TRBJ1-2 and V is TRBV5-1; TRBD1 is a possible D gene (6 bases). Trimming left V 3 bases short and J 2 bases short, with 17 bases between. Looked up from germline, CDR1 is SGHRS and CDR2 is YFSETQ. CDR3 length equals 16 residues.

This rearrangement joins TRBV7-8 to TRBJ2-7; no clear D gene. The CDR3 totals 17 residues. Trimming removed 1 base at V and 0 bases at J, with 16 bases between. Germline V gene lookup returns CDR1 SGHVS and CDR2 FQNEAQ. The DNA for the CDR3 is TGTGCCAGCAGCTTAGTGATACGACCCTCCAGCTCCTACGAGCAGTACTTC. It translates to CASSLVIRPSSSYEQYF. Variable domain in full (rest from reference TRBV7-8 and TRBJ2-7): GAGVSQSPRYKVAKRGQDVALRCDPISGHVSLFWYQQALGQGPEFLTYFQNEAQLDKSGLPSDRFFAERPEGSVSTLKIQRTQQEDSAVYLCASSLVIRPSSSYEQYFGPGTRLTVT.

The V gene is TRBV28, the J gene TRBJ1-6; 7 bases are shared with TRBD1. The CDR3 length is 18 residues. CDR1 is MDHEN, CDR2 SYDVKM, per germline. Losses at the gene ends were 4 bases for V and 6 bases for J; bases not matched to a gene: 15. CDR3 nucleotides: TGTGCCAGCAGTTCAACTTACAGGGGAGTCCAAGCTAATTCACCCCTCCACTTT. Translated, it gives CASSSTYRGVQANSPLHF. Full variable domain (remainder filled in from reference TRBV28 and TRBJ1-6): DVKVTQSSRYLVKRTGEKVFLECVQDMDHENMFWYRQDPGLGLRLIYFSYDVKMKEKGDIPEGYSVSREKKERFSLILESASTNQTSMYLCASSSTYRGVQANSPLHFGNGTRLTVT.